The next 10 T cell receptor beta chains were all read from a single sample in a study of blood T cell repertoires in COVID-19. Clones were sequenced by immunoSEQ multiplex PCR, and TCRdb holds only the in-frame ones, with some missing. The sample lists 120,000 or so clones; roughly 80% were seen once. Material: peripheral blood. Receptors originate from a man aged 65-85 years with acute or convalescent COVID-19.

The chain is built from TRBV11-2 and TRBJ2-5; TRBD2 is a possible D gene (6 bases). The V and J ends lost 5 bases and 5 bases respectively, with 12 bases between them. Per the germline V gene, CDR1 is SGHAT and CDR2 is FQNNGV. The CDR3 sequence is 13 residues long. The DNA of the CDR3 is TGTGCCAGCAGCCCAAGGACTACCGAGACCCAGTACTTC. Its translation is CASSPRTTETQYF.

This clone has just one count. The rearrangement links TRBV5-5 to TRBJ2-1, with D possibly being TRBD1 (5 bases). With 2 bases removed from V and 2 bases from J, the gap between germline ends came to 8 bases. Germline assignment: CDR1 SGHKS and CDR2 YYEKEE (reference sequence). This CDR3 comprises 14 residues. CDR3 sequence reads: CASSFDSAYNEQFF. CDR3 nucleotides: TGTGCCAGCAGCTTTGACAGCGCCTACAATGAGCAGTTCTTC. Using reference TRBV5-5 and TRBJ2-1 for the parts outside the CDR3, the full variable domain is DAGVTQSPTHLIKTRGQQVTLRCSPISGHKSVSWYQQVLGQGPQFIFQYYEKEERGRGNFPDRFSARQFPNYSSELNVNALLLGDSALYLCASSFDSAYNEQFFGPGTRLTVL.

This clone was seen ten or more times. The rearrangement joins TRBV18 to TRBJ2-3; no definite D call. Trimming stripped 3 bases from V and 1 base from J, with 14 bases between. Germline lookup yields CDR1 KGHSH and CDR2 LQKENI. The CDR3 spans 16 residues. CDR3 bases: TGTGCCAGCTCACCTACAGCAGGTTATGGCACAGATACGCAGTATTTT. The encoded protein is CASSPTAGYGTDTQYF.

The V and J genes are TRBV3-1 (or the pseudogene TRBV3-2) and TRBJ2-3; TRBD2 agrees at 7 bases. J gave up 2 bases and V 4 bases, and 9 bases lay outside the gene matches. Germline values: CDR1 LGHDT, CDR2 YNNKEL (reference sequence). The CDR3 length is 16 residues. The CDR3 DNA reads TGTGCCAGCAGCCGCTATTCGGGGGGAGACACAGATACGCAGTATTTT. This sequence encodes CASSRYSGGDTDTQYF.

This clone was counted only a few times. The chain combines TRBV6-5 with TRBJ2-7; tentative D call: TRBD1 (7 bases). Looked up from germline, CDR1 is MNHEY and CDR2 is SVGAGI. CDR3 length: 16 residues. V lost 4 bases to trimming and J lost 4 bases, with 20 bases between them. CDR3 protein: CASSFDREVNSYEQYF. In nucleotides, the CDR3 is TGTGCCAGCAGTTTCGACAGGGAGGTTAACTCGTACGAGCAGTACTTC.

The chain recombines TRBV6-4 with TRBJ1-5; 9 positions agree with TRBD1. The germline gives CDR1 MRHNA, CDR2 SNTAGT. V lost 9 bases, J lost 2 bases, and 17 bases stayed unmatched. This CDR3 region has 18 residues. The chain's CDR3 is CARDRGRYIAWGNQPQHF. The CDR3 DNA sequence: TGTGCCAGGGACAGGGGCAGGTATATAGCCTGGGGCAATCAGCCCCAGCATTTT.

V gene TRBV19 combines with J gene TRBJ1-1, with D unclear. The germline V and J ends were trimmed by 8 bases and 11 bases, with 12 bases remaining between them. The V gene's germline CDR1 is LNHDA and CDR2 SQIVND (reference sequence). The CDR3 is 10 amino acids. The DNA of the CDR3 is TGTGCCAGTCCTGGACTTCGGGCTTTCTTT. Its translation: CASPGLRAFF.

This clone was detected only a few times. The chain has TRBV6-5 and TRBJ1-6; 7 bases agree with TRBD1. V gave up 6 bases and J gave up 9 bases; unmatched junction bases: 11. The CDR3 runs to 15 residues. The germline V gene encodes CDR1 MNHEY and CDR2 SVGAGI. CDR3 protein: CASRPAGRGVSPLHF. CDR3 DNA sequence: TGTGCCAGCAGGCCCGCCGGCAGGGGGGTTTCACCCCTCCACTTT.

The chain links TRBV5-6 to TRBJ2-7; TRBD2 is a possible D gene (6 bases). CDR1 and CDR2 from the germline V gene are SGHDT and YYEEEE. V was shortened by 4 bases and J by 5 bases, with 13 bases between the two germline ends. The CDR3 contains 13 residues. The CDR3 reads CASSLTSYHEQYF. The CDR3 DNA reads TGTGCCAGCAGCCTGACTAGTTACCACGAGCAGTACTTC.

CDR3 amino acids: CASSLGPTASASGELFF. As DNA, the CDR3 is TGCGCCAGCAGCTTGGGACCCACGGCTAGCGCCAGCGGGGAGCTGTTTTTT. The chain has TRBV5-1 and TRBJ2-2; weak D call: TRBD2 (6 bases). The CDR3 is 17 residues long. V dropped 0 bases and J dropped 7 bases, with 19 bases sitting between them. Germline V lookup: CDR1 SGHRS, CDR2 YFSETQ.